This T cell receptor beta chain originates from a study of cytomegalovirus exposure and HLA in healthy donors. Germline V gives CDR1 SGHAT, CDR2 FQDESV (reference sequence). V gave up 5 bases and J gave up 3 bases, with 3 bases separating them. CDR3 length equals 11 residues. Vbeta (60) and Jbeta (13) primers were used in the PCR. Sequencing was performed with immunoSEQ multiplex PCR; in TCRdb, only in-frame clones are kept and a portion is missing. Counted here are about 92,000 clones, approximately 70% occurring once; the ten biggest clones make up 2.5% to 3%. Sequencing was done on a sample of PBMCs. This TCR derives from a middle-aged man in good health and CMV-seronegative. The rearrangement links TRBV11-1 to TRBJ2-3; D gene ambiguous. The CDR3 DNA reads as TGTGCCAGCAGCGTAACAGATACGCAGTATTTT. It encodes CASSVTDTQYF.